The T cell receptor beta chain described here comes from a study of CD8+ T cells in alopecia areata listed by TCRdb under 2018. About the study as a whole: Skin from C3H/HeJ donors with spontaneous alopecia (roughly 6-12 months old) was grafted onto female C3H/HeJ recipients aged about 6-11 weeks. Scalp clonality was compared across normal scalp (n=4), patchy alopecia areata scalp (n=8), and alopecia totalis/universalis scalp (n=8). Scalp tissue and sorted CD4+ and CD8+ peripheral blood T cells from patchy and totalis/universalis alopecia areata patients and from healthy controls were covered by human TCRbeta sequencing. High-throughput TCRbeta sequencing was used to examine T cell clonal expansion in alopecia areata in both the C3H/HeJ mouse model and human patients. TCRbeta CDR3 regions were amplified by immunoSEQ multiplex PCR with 35 Vbeta forward and 13 Jbeta reverse primers. RNA was obtained with the PAXgene miRNA kit for fixed scalp, the miRNeasy kit for PBMCs, and the RNeasy kit for mouse skin. Results and caveats for the whole study, not just this receptor: Shared TCR sequences between patients were less evident than in mice, which may be partly attributable to HLA diversity in the patient population. Unlike mouse skin, where gammadelta T cells dominate, normal human skin contains resident alphabeta T cells that get sequenced too, which complicates analysis of the scalp TCR repertoire. Higher clonality and more expanded CD8+ clones were observed in lesional scalp than in normal scalp, particularly in alopecia totalis/universalis, a finding suggestive of antigenic drive.

This clone was observed a few times. It has no known antigen specificity. Being a mouse receptor, it is described with mouse gene labels and germline sequences. Library preparation used the immunoSEQ multiplex PCR assay. RNA was extracted from all samples and reverse transcribed into cDNA, which served as template for TCR sequencing. SuperScript III was used for first-strand cDNA synthesis, primed with a 2:1 mix of oligo-dT and random hexamers. A synthetic immune receptor repertoire was used to measure amplification bias, and any remaining bias was corrected computationally. Sequencing of the libraries was done on Illumina HiSeq with 60 bp reads that cover the CDR3, reading from J toward V. Per the original workflow: Raw reads were preprocessed to remove errors, and CDR3 was defined by IMGT conventions from the conserved cysteine to phenylalanine. Clonality was computed as 1 minus the Shannon entropy, with the entropy normalized by log2 of the number of productive unique TCRs. Whether scalp clones were CD4 or CD8 was inferred by matching scalp TCRbeta sequences against CD4 and CD8 repertoires sorted from blood. Entries here come from immuneACCESS through TCRdb and include only in-frame sequences with V and J called. Some clones fail to appear in such tables; in the studies checked, an unresolved V gene covers under half of the shortfall, and the cause of the remainder is unknown. From that table come the V and J calls and clone size; the DNA was used to work out D and trimming. For this sample, more than 250,000 clones appear and none is a singleton. Jointly, the top ten make up around 1.2% of the sample.

Pooled mouse cutaneous lymph node cells were stained for CD4, CD8alpha, NKG2D, NKG2ACE and other markers, then sorted on a BD Influx. This TCR was recovered from a C3H/HeJ mouse with alopecia areata. This mouse strain bears the MHC haplotype H2-k. Source material: CD4+ T cells sorted from a lymph node.

This receptor carries the CDR3 CASSQVGTSNSDYTF. The part of the CDR3 DNA that was read is TGTGCCAGCAGCCAAGTCGGGACATCAAACTCC. Recombination joined TRBV4 with TRBJ1-2; TRBD1 is a weak D gene call, 6 bases matching. The CDR3 end falls 4 residues outside the read, so it is completed with the germline J gene. The germline V gene (reference sequence) gives CDR1 as LGHDT and CDR2 as YNNKQL. The CDR3 covers 15 residues, taking in both the cysteine and the phenylalanine. The CDR3 was read in part: 33 bases, with the frame set at base 1. V and J lose 5 bases and 0 bases, and a span of 13 bases separates them.